This TCR beta chain was documented in a study of cytomegalovirus exposure and HLA in healthy donors. Study as a whole: An early release of data contained about 85 million unique TCRs, which came from HLA-typed donors.

In the PCR, 60 Vbeta and 13 Jbeta primers were used. Profiled with immunoSEQ multiplex PCR; TCRdb holds only in-frame clones, not every one. This sample has 30,000 to 40,000 clones, with approximately 91% found just once. Germline V gives CDR1 SGHKS, CDR2 YYEKEE (reference sequence). V shed 4 bases and J 2 bases; nucleotides not matched to a gene: 6. The CDR3 is 17 amino acids. A word on this clone: No antigen is known for it.

Whole-study results and caveats: A link between a missense DCLRE1C variant and TCR beta V- and J-gene trimming emerged from a later analysis.

The sequence was collected from a woman aged 18 to 35 in good health and CMV-seronegative. The sequencing sample was made of PBMCs. The chain couples TRBV5-5 to TRBJ2-3; TRBD2 matches 14 bases. The DNA of the CDR3 is TGTGCCAGCAGCCGTGGACTAGCGGGAGGCATCACAGATACGCAGTATTTT. It yields the protein CASSRGLAGGITDTQYF. The full variable domain, with the rest looked up from reference TRBV5-5 and TRBJ2-3, is DAGVTQSPTHLIKTRGQQVTLRCSPISGHKSVSWYQQVLGQGPQFIFQYYEKEERGRGNFPDRFSARQFPNYSSELNVNALLLGDSALYLCASSRGLAGGITDTQYFGPGTRLTVL.